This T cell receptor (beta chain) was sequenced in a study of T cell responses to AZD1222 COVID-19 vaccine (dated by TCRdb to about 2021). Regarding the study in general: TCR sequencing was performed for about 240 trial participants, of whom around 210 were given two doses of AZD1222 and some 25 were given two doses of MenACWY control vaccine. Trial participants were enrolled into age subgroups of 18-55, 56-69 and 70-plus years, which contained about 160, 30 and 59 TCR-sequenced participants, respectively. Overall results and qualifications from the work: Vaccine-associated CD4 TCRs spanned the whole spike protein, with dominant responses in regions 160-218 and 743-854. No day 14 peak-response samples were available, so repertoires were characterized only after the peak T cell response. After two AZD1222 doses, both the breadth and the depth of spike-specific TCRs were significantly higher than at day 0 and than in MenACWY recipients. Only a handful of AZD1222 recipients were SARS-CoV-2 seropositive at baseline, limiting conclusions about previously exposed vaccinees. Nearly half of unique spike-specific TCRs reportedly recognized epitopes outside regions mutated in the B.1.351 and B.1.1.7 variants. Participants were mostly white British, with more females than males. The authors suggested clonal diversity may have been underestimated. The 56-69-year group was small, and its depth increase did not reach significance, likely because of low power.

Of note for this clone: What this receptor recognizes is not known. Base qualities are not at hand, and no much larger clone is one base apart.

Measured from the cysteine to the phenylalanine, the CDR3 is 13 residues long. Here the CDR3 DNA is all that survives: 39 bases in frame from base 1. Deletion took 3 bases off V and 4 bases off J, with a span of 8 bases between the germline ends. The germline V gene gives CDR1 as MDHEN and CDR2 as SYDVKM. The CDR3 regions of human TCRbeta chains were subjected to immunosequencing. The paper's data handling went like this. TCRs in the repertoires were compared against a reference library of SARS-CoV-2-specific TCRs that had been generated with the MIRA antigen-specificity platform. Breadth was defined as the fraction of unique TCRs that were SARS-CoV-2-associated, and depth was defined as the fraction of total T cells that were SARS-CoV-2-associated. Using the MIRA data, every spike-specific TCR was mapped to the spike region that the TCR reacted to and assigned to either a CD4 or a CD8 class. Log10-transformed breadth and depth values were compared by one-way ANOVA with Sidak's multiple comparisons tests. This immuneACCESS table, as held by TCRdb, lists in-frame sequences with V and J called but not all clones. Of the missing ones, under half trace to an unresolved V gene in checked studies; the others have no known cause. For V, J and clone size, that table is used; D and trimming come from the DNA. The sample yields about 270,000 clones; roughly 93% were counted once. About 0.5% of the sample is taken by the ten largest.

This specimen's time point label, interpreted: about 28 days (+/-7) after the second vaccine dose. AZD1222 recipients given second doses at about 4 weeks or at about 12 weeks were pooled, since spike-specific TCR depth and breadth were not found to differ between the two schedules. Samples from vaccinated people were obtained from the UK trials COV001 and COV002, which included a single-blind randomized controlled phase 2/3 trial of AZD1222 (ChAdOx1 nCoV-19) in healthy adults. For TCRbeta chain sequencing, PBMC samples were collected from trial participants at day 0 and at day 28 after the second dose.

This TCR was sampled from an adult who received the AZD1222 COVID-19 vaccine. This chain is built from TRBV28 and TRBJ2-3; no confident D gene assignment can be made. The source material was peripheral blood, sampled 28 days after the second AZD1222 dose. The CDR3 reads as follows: CASSFRLADTQYF. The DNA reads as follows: TGTGCCAGCAGTTTCAGACTCGCAGATACGCAGTATTTT.